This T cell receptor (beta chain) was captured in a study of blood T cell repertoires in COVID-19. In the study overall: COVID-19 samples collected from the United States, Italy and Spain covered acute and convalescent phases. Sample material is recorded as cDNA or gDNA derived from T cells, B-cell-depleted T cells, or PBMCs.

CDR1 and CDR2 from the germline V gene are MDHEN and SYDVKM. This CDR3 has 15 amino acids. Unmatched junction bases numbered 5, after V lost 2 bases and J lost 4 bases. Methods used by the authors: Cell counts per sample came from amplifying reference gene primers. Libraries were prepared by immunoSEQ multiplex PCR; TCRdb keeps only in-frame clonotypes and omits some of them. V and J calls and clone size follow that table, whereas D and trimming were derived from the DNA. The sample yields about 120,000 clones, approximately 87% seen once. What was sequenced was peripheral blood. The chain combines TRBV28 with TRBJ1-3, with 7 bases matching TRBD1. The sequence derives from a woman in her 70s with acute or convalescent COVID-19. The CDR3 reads CASSLGTARGNTIYF. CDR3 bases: TGTGCCAGCAGTTTAGGGACAGCTCGCGGAAACACCATATATTTT.